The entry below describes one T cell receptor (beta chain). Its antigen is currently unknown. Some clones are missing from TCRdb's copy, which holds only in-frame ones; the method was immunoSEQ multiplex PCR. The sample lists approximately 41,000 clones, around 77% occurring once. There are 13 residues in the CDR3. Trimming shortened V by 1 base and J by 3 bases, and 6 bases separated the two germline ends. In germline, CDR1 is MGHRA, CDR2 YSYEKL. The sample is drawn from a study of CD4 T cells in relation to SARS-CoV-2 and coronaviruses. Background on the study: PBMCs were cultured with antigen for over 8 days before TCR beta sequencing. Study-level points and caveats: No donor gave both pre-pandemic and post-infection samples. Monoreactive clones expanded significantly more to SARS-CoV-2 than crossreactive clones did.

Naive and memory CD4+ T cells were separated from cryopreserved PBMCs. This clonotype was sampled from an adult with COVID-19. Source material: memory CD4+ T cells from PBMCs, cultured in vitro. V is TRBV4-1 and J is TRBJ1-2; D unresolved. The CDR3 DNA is TGCGCCAGCAGCCAAGCTGGAGACTATGGCTACACCTTC. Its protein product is CASSQAGDYGYTF.